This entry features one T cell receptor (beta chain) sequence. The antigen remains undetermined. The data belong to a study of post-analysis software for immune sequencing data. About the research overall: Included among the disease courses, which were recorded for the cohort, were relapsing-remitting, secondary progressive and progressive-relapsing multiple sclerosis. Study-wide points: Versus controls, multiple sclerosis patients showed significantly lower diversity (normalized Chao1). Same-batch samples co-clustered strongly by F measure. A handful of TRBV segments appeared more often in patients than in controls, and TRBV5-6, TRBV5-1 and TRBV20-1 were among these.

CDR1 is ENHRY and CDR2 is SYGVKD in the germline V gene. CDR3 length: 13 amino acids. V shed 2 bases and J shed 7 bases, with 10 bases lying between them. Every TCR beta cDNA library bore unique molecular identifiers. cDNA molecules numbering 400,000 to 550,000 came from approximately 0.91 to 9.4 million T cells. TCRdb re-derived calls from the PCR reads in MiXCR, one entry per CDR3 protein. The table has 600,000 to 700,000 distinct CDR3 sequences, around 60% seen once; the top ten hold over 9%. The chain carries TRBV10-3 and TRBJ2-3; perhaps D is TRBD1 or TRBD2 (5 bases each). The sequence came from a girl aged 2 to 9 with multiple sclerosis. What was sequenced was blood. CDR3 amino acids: CAISERGAHTQYF. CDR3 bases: TGTGCCATCAGTGAGCGGGGCGCGCATACGCAGTATTTT.